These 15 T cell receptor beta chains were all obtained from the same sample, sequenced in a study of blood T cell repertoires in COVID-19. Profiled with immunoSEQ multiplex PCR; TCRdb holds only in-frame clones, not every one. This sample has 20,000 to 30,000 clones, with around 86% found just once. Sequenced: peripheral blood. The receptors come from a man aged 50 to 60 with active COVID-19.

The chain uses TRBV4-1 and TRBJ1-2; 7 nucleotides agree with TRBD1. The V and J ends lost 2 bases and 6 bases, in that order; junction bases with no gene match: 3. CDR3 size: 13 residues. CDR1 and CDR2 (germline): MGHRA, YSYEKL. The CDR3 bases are TGCGCCAGCAGCCAATTAGGGGGCAATGGCTACACCTTC. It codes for CASSQLGGNGYTF.

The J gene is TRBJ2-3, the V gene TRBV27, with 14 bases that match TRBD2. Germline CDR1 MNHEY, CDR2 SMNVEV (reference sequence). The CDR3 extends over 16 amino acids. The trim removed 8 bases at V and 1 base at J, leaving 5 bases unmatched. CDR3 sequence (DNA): TGTGCCAGCCAGGGGGGACTAGCGGGGGGCACAGATACGCAGTATTTT. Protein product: CASQGGLAGGTDTQYF.

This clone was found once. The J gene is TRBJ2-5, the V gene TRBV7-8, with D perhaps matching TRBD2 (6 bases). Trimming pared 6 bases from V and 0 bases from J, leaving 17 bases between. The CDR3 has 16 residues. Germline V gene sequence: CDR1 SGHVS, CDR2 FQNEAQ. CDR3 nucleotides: TGTGCCAGCAGGGGAGGACGCCTCTCCCACCAAGAGACCCAGTACTTC. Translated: CASRGGRLSHQETQYF.

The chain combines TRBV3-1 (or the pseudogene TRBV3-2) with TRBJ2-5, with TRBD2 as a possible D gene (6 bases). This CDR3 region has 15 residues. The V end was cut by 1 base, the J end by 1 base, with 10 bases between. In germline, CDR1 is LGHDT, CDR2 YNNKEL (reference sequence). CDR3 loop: CASSQVGSGQETQYF. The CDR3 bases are TGTGCCAGCAGCCAAGTAGGTAGCGGCCAAGAGACCCAGTACTTC.

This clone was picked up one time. The CDR3 sequence: CASRGGQGTGELFF. CDR3 DNA: TGTGCCAGTAGAGGAGGACAGGGAACCGGGGAGCTGTTTTTT. The chain is built from TRBV19 and TRBJ2-2; 8 positions agree with TRBD1. V shed 6 bases, J shed 5 bases, and the junction held 5 bases outside the gene matches. Germline CDR1 reads LNHDA; CDR2 reads SQIVND (reference sequence). This CDR3 has 14 amino acids.

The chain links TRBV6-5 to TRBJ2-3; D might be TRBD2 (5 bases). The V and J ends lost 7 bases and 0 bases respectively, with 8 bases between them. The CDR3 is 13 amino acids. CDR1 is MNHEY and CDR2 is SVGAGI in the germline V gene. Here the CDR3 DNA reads TGTGCCAGCACTTGGACTAGCACAGATACGCAGTATTTT. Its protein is CASTWTSTDTQYF.

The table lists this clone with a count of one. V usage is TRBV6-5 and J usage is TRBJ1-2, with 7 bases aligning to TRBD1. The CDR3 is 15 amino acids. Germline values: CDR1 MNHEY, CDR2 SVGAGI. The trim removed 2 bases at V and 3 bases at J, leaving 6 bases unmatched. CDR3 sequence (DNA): TGTGCCAGCAGTTACGATGCAGGGGGGCACTATGGCTACACCTTC. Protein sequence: CASSYDAGGHYGYTF.

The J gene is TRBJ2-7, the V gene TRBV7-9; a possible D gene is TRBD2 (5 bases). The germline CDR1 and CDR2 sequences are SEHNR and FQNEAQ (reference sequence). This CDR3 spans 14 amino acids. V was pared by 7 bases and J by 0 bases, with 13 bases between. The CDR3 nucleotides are TGTGCCAGCACCCCGACGAGCGGCTCCTACGAGCAGTACTTC. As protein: CASTPTSGSYEQYF.

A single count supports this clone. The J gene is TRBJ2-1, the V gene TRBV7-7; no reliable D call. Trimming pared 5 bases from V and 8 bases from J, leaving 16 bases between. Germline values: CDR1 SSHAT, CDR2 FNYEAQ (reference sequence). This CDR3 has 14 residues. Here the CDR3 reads CASSPSDRSHEQFF. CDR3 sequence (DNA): TGTGCCAGCAGCCCATCTGACCGGAGCCATGAGCAGTTCTTC.

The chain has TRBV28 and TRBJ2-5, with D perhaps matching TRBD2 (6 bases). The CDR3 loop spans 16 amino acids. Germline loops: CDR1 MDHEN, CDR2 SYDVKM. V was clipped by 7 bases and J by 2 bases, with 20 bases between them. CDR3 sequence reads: CASTPGLLASQETQYF. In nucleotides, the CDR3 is TGTGCCAGCACTCCCGGTTTGCTAGCGTCTCAAGAGACCCAGTACTTC.

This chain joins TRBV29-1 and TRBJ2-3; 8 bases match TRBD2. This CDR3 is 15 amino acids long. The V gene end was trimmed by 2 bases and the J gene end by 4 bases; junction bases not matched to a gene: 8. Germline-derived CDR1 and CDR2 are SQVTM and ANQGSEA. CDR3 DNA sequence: TGCAGCGTTGAACCGCGGGGGGCCGGGGCAGATACGCAGTATTTT. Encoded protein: CSVEPRGAGADTQYF.

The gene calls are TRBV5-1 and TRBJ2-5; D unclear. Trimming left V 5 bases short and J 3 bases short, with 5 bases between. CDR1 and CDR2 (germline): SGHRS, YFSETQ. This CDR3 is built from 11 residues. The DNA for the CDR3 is TGCGCCAGCAGGTCTAAAGAGACCCAGTACTTC. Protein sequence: CASRSKETQYF.

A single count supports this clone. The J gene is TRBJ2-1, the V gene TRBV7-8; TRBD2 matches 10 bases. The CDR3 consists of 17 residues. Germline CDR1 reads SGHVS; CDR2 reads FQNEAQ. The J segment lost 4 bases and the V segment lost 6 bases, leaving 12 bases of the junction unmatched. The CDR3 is CASRASGGPGSYNEQFF. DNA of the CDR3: TGTGCCAGCAGGGCTAGCGGGGGACCTGGCTCTTACAATGAGCAGTTCTTC.

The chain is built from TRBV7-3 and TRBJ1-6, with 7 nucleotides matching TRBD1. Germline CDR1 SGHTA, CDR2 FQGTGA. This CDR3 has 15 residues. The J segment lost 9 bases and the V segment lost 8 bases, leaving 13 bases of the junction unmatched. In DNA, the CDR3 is TGTGCCAGCCCCCCACAGGGGTATTATGGTTCACCCCTCCACTTT. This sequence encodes CASPPQGYYGSPLHF.

As DNA, the CDR3 is TGTGCCAGCAGCGGGGGACAGCATGAAAAACTGTTTTTT. Translating it yields CASSGGQHEKLFF. The chain recombines TRBV7-9 with TRBJ1-4, with TRBD1 matching over 7 bases. This CDR3 is 13 amino acids long. The trim removed 5 bases at V and 6 bases at J, leaving 3 bases unmatched. The germline gives CDR1 SEHNR, CDR2 FQNEAQ (reference sequence).